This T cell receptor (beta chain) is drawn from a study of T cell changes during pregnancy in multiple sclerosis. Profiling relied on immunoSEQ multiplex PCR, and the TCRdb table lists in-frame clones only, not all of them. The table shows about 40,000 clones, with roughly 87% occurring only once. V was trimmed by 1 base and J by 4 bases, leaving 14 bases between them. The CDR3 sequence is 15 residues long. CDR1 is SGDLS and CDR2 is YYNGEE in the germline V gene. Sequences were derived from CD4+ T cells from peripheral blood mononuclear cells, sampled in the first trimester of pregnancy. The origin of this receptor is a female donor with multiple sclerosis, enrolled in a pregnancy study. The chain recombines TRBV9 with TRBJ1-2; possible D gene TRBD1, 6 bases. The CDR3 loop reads CASSVSGGQVYGYTF. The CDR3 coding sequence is TGTGCCAGCAGCGTAAGCGGGGGGCAGGTCTATGGCTACACCTTC.